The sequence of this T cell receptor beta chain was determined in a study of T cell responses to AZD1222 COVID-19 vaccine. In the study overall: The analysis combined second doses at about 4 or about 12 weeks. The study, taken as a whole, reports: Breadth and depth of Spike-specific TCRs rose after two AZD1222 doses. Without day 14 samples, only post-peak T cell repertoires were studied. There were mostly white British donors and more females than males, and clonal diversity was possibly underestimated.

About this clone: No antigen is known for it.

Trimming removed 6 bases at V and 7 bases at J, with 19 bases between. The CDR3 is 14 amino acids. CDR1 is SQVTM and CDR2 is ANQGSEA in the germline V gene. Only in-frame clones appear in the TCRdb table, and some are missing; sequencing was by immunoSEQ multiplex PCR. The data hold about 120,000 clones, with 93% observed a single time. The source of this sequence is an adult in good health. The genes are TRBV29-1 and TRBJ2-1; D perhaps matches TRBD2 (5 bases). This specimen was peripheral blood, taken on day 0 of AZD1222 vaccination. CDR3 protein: CSVRGSPTANEQFF. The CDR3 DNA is TGCAGCGTCCGGGGTTCACCGACCGCTAATGAGCAGTTCTTC.